The 9 T cell receptor beta chains reported below all come from one sample, sequenced in a study of blood T cell repertoires in COVID-19. Profiled with immunoSEQ multiplex PCR; TCRdb holds only in-frame clones, not every one. In the table there are around 280,000 clones, around 90% of which are singletons. Material: peripheral blood. The receptor set was obtained from a man in his 70s with acute or convalescent COVID-19.

This clone came up once. This chain links TRBV3-1 (or the pseudogene TRBV3-2) with TRBJ1-3; D is possibly TRBD1 (6 bases). Germline V CDR1 and CDR2: LGHDT, YNNKEL (reference sequence). The V end was cut by 4 bases, the J end by 0 bases, with 13 bases between. The CDR3 runs to 16 residues. CDR3 DNA: TGTGCCAGCAGCCCTTCGGACAGCTCCTCTGGAAACACCATATATTTT. Its translation: CASSPSDSSSGNTIYF.

The V call is TRBV7-2, the J call TRBJ2-2, with 7 nucleotides matching TRBD2. Germline V gives CDR1 SGHTA, CDR2 FQGNSA. This CDR3 has 14 residues. V shed 2 bases and J 6 bases; nucleotides not matched to a gene: 3. DNA for the CDR3: TGTGCCAGCAGCTTACTGGGGGGGTCCGGGGAGCTGTTTTTT. Translation gives CASSLLGGSGELFF.

The CDR3 spells CASAPGQGSYTF. In nucleotides, the CDR3 is TGTGCCAGCGCCCCGGGACAGGGGAGCTACACCTTC. The rearrangement uses TRBV3-1 (or the pseudogene TRBV3-2) and TRBJ1-2; 10 nucleotides align to TRBD1. CDR3 length equals 12 residues. Unmatched junction bases numbered 6, after V lost 8 bases and J lost 9 bases. Germline V CDR1 and CDR2: LGHDT, YNNKEL (reference sequence).

Concerning this clone itself: The junction departs from the called germline gene at one end, perhaps through a read error. The rearrangement links TRBV28 to TRBJ1-2, with TRBD1 matching 7 bases. CDR1 is MDHEN, CDR2 SYDVKM, per germline. The CDR3 length is 12 residues. DNA for the CDR3: TGTGCCAGCAGTTTTGGGCTCAGGGGGACCTCCTTC. It encodes CASSFGLRGTSF.

The sample holds one count of this clone. The rearrangement joins TRBV4-2 to TRBJ2-1, with D maybe TRBD2 (6 bases). The CDR3 has 17 residues. Trimming took 1 base from V and 0 from J, leaving 13 bases between them. The germline V gene encodes CDR1 LGHNA and CDR2 YNFKEQ. The CDR3 region is CASSQVYSGSSYNEQFF. For the CDR3, the DNA is TGTGCCAGCAGCCAAGTATATAGCGGATCCTCCTACAATGAGCAGTTCTTC.

The chain carries TRBV20-1 and TRBJ2-4, with D unresolved. Germline CDR1 is DFQATT and CDR2 is SNEGSKA (reference sequence). Trimming stripped 6 bases from V and 8 bases from J, with 8 bases between. The CDR3 has 10 amino acids. CDR3: CSALRDIQYF. The DNA of the CDR3 is TGCAGTGCCCTGCGTGACATTCAGTACTTC.

Only one count was recorded for this clone. The chain uses TRBV5-6 and TRBJ2-3; weak D call: TRBD1 (6 bases). Per the germline V gene, CDR1 is SGHDT and CDR2 is YYEEEE. The CDR3 has 17 amino acids. V dropped 3 bases and J dropped 2 bases, with 19 bases sitting between them. The CDR3 nucleotides are TGTGCCAGCAGCTCTCTGACAGGACGAGGGAACACAGATACGCAGTATTTT. It is translated as CASSSLTGRGNTDTQYF.

As to this clone: The sample carries other DNA sequences with the same CDR3. The chain combines TRBV18 with TRBJ2-5; 8 bases map to TRBD1. There are 14 residues in the CDR3. V dropped 3 bases and J dropped 2; count of bases not matched to a gene: 2. Germline assignment: CDR1 KGHSH and CDR2 LQKENI. CDR3 nucleotide sequence: TGTGCCAGCTCACCCGGGACAGGTCAAGAGACCCAGTACTTC. Translating it yields CASSPGTGQETQYF.

The chain links TRBV25-1 to TRBJ1-6; 9 nucleotides match TRBD1. Germline values: CDR1 MGHDK, CDR2 SYGVNS. The CDR3 is 16 amino acids. V lost 1 base and J lost 14; bases outside the gene matches: 12. DNA for the CDR3: TGTGCCAGCAGTGAATTAGGGGACAGGGTGAAAGTTGCCCTCCACTTT. Translated: CASSELGDRVKVALHF.